Detailed here is one T cell receptor beta chain. Its cognate antigen is unknown. 5'RACE template switching built TCR beta cDNA with unique molecular identifiers. After re-calling the 5' RACE reads, TCRdb lists one entry per CDR3 protein, DNA absent. The sample includes almost 450,000 distinct CDR3 sequences. This entry comes from a study of T cells expressing NK-cell markers. Points from the study as a whole: The leading position in the CD3+CD56-NKG2C+ fraction of a handful of donors also went to these clonotypes. Dominant NKG2C+ clonotypes made up about 1.0-7.5% of CD8+ T cells in six donors.

The CDR3 consists of 15 residues. CDR1 is PRHDT and CDR2 is FYEKMQ in the germline V gene (reference sequence). The chain uses TRBV13 and TRBJ2-3; as DNA is missing, the TRBD1 call by TCRdb cannot be tested. Sequencing was carried out using blood T cells: a sorted CD56 or NKG2C T cell subset, CD4+ or CD8+ T cells, or bulk PBMC T cells (not recorded which). The source of this sequence is a woman aged 18-70 years in good health. CDR3 residues: CASSFSFPGSDTQYF.